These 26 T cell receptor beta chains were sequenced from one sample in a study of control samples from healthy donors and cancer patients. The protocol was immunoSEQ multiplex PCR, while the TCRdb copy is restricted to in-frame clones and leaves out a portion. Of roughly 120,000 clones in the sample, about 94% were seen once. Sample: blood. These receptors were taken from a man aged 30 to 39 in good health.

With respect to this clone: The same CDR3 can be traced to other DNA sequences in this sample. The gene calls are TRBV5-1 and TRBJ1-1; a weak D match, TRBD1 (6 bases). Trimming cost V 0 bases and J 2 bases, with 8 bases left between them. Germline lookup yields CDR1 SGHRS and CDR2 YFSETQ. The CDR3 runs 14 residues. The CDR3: CASSLEGGNTEAFF. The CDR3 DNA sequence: TGCGCCAGCAGCTTGGAGGGGGGAAACACTGAAGCTTTCTTT.

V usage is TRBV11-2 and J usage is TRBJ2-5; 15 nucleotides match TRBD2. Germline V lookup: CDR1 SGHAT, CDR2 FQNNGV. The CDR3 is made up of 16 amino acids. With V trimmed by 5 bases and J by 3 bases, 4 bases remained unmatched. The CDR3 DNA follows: TGTGCCAGCAGCCTTGGACTAGCGGGGGGGAAAGAGACCCAGTACTTC. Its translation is CASSLGLAGGKETQYF.

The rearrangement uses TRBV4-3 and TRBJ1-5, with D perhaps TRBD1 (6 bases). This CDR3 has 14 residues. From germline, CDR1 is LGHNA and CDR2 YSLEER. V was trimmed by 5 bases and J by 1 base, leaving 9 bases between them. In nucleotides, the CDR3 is TGCGCCAGCAGCGGGACATTAAGCAATCAGCCCCAGCATTTT. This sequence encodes CASSGTLSNQPQHF.

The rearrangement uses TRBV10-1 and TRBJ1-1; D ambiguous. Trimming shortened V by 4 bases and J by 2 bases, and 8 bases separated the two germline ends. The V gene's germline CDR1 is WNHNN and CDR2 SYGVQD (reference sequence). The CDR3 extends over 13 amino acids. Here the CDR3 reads CASSGTENTEAFF. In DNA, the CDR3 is TGCGCCAGCAGTGGGACCGAAAACACTGAAGCTTTCTTT.

For the CDR3, the DNA is TGCGCCAGCAGCCAAGGCTTAGGGGCAGCGGGGGGATTGGTAGAGACCCAGTACTTC. It yields the protein CASSQGLGAAGGLVETQYF. The V gene is TRBV4-1, the J gene TRBJ2-5; 9 bases map to TRBD2. Per germline, CDR1 MGHRA and CDR2 YSYEKL. Trimming removed 1 base from V and 4 bases from J; junction bases left unmatched: 16. The CDR3 extends over 19 amino acids.

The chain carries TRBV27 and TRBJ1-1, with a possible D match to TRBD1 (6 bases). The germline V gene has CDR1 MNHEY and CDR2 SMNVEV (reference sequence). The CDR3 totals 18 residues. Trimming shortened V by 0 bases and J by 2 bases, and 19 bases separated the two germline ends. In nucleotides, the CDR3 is TGTGCCAGCAGTTTATCTTTTCATAGGGGGGGATCCAACACTGAAGCTTTCTTT. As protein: CASSLSFHRGGSNTEAFF.

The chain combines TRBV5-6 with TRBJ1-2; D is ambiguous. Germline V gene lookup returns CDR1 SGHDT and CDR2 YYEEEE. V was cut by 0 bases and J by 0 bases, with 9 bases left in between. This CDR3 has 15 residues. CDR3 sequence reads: CASSLEGPANYGYTF. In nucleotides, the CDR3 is TGTGCCAGCAGCTTGGAAGGTCCCGCTAACTATGGCTACACCTTC.

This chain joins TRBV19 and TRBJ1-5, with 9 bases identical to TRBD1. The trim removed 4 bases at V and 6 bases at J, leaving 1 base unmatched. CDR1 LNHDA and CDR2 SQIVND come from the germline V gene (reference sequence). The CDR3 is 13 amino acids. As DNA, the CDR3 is TGTGCCAGTAGTACGACAGGGGGTCAGCCCCAGCATTTT. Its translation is CASSTTGGQPQHF.

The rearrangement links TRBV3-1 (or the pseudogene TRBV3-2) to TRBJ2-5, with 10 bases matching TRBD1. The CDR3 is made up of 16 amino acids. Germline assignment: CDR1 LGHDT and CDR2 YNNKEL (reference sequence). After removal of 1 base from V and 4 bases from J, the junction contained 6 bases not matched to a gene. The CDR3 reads CASSQAEGQGSETQYF. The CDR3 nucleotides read TGTGCCAGCAGCCAAGCCGAGGGACAGGGGTCAGAGACCCAGTACTTC.

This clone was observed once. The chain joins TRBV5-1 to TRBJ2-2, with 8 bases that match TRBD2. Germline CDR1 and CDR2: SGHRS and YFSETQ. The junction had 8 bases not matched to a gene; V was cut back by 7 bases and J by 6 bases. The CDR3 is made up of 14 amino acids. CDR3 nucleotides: TGCGCCAGCGCGGGACTAGTGACTGCCGGGGAGCTGTTTTTT. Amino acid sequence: CASAGLVTAGELFF.

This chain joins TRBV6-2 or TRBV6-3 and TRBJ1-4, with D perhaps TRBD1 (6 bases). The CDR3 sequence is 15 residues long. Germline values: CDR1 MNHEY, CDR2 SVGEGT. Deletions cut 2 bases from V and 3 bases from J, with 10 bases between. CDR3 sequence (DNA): TGTGCCAGCAGTTACCAGGACAGCGCTAATGAAAAACTGTTTTTT. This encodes CASSYQDSANEKLFF.

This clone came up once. CDR3 region: CASSGTSGNTGELFF. Written as DNA, the CDR3 is TGTGCCAGCAGCGGGACTAGCGGGAACACCGGGGAGCTGTTTTTT. This sequence joins TRBV2 and TRBJ2-2; 11 bases are shared with TRBD2. J gave up 1 base and V 6 bases, and 1 base lay outside the gene matches. This CDR3 is 15 amino acids long. Germline V lookup: CDR1 SNHLY, CDR2 FYNNEI. The whole variable domain, remainder taken from reference TRBV2 and TRBJ2-2, is EPEVTQTPSHQVTQMGQEVILRCVPISNHLYFYWYRQILGQKVEFLVSFYNNEISEKSEIFDDQFSVERPDGSNFTLKIRSTKLEDSAMYFCASSGTSGNTGELFFGEGSRLTVL.

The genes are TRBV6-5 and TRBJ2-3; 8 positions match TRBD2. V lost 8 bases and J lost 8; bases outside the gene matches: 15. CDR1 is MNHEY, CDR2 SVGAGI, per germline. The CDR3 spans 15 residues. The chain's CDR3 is CASSGRAGEYGTQYF. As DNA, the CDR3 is TGTGCCAGCTCCGGGAGGGCGGGGGAATATGGTACGCAGTATTTT.

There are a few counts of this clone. DNA for the CDR3: TGCAGCGTAGACAGGGGAAGCACTGAAGCTTTCTTT. Protein: CSVDRGSTEAFF. The chain couples TRBV29-1 to TRBJ1-1; 8 bases are shared with TRBD1. The length of the CDR3 is 12 residues. In germline, CDR1 is SQVTM, CDR2 ANQGSEA. The V and J ends lost 6 bases and 4 bases, in that order; junction bases with no gene match: 4.

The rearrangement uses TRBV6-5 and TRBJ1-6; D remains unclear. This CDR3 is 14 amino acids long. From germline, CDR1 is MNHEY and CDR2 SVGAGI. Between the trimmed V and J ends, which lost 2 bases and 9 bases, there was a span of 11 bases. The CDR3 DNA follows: TGTGCCAGCAGTTACGCGGGGATGGGTTCACCCCTCCACTTT. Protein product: CASSYAGMGSPLHF.

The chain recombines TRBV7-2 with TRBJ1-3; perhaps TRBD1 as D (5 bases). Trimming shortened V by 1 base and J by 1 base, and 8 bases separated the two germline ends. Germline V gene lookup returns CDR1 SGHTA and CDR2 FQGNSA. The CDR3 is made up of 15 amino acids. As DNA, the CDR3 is TGTGCCAGCAGCTTAGATTGGGGGTCTGGAAACACCATATATTTT. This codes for CASSLDWGSGNTIYF.

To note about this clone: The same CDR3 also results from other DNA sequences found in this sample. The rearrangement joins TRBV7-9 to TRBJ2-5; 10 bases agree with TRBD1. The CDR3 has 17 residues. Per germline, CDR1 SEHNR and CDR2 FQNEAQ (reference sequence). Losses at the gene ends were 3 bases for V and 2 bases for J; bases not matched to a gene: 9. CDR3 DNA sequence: TGTGCCAGCAGCTTTCGTCGGGGGGACAGGGGTCAAGAGACCCAGTACTTC. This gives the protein CASSFRRGDRGQETQYF.

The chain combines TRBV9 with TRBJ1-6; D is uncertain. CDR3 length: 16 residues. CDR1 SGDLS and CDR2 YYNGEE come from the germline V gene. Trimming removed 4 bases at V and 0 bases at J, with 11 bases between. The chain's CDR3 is CASSPSGSSYNSPLHF. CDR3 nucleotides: TGTGCCAGCAGCCCCTCGGGGAGCTCCTATAATTCACCCCTCCACTTT.

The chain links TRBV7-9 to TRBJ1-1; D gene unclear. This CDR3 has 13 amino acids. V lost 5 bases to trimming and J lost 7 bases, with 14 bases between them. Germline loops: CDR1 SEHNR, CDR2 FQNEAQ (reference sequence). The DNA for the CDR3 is TGTGCCAGCAGCCCGCGGGATTTTAATGAAGCTTTCTTT. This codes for CASSPRDFNEAFF.

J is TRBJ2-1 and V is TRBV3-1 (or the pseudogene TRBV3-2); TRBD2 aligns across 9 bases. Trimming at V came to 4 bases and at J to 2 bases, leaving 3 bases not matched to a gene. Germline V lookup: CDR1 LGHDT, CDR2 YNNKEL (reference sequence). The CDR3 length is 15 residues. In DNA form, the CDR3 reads TGTGCCAGCAGCCCCTTAGCGGGGGCCTACAATGAGCAGTTCTTC. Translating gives CASSPLAGAYNEQFF.

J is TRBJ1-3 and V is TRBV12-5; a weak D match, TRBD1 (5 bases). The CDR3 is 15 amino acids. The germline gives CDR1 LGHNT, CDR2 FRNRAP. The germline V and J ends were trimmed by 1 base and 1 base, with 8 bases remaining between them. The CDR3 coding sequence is TGTGCTAGTGGTTTGGGAGGGGAGTCTGGAAACACCATATATTTT. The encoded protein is CASGLGGESGNTIYF.

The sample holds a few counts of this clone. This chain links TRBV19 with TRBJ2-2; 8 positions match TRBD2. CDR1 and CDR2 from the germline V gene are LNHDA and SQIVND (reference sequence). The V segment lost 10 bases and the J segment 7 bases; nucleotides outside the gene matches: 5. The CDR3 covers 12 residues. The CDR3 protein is CATLGGVGELFF. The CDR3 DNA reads TGTGCCACCCTCGGGGGGGTCGGGGAGCTGTTTTTT.

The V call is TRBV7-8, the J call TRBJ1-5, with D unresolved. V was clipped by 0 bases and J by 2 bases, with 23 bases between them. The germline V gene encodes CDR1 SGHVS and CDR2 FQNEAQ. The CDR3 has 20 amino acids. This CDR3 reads CASSLARKVGPRSGNQPQHF. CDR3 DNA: TGTGCCAGCAGCTTAGCGAGGAAGGTCGGACCCAGGAGTGGCAATCAGCCCCAGCATTTT.

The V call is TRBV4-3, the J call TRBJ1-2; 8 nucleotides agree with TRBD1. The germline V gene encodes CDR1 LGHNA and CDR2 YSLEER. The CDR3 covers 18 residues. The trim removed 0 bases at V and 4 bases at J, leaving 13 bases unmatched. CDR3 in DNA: TGCGCCAGCAGCCAAGACGGCCTTGCGACAGGGGAGATCTATGGCTACACCTTC. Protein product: CASSQDGLATGEIYGYTF.

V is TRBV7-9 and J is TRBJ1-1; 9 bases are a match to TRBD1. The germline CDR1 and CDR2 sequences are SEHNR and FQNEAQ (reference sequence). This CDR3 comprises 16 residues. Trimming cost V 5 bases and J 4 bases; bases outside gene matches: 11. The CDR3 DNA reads TGTGCCAGCAGCGCCGCCACAGGGGGCTTCGGCACTGAAGCTTTCTTT. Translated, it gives CASSAATGGFGTEAFF.

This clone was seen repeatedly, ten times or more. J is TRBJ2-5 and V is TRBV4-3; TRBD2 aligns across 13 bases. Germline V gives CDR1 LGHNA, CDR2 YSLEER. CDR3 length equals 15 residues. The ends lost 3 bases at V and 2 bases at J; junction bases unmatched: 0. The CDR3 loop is CASSQGLAGQETQYF. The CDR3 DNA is TGCGCCAGCAGCCAGGGACTAGCGGGGCAAGAGACCCAGTACTTC.